Listed here are 26 T cell receptor beta chains from one sample, sequenced in a study of cytomegalovirus exposure and HLA in healthy donors. The primer mix had 60 Vbeta and 13 Jbeta primers. Repertoires were generated with immunoSEQ multiplex PCR, while TCRdb's copy carries only in-frame clones and drops some. The sample records tens of thousands of clones, 75% to 80% being singletons. Source material: PBMCs. These receptors were taken from a man aged 18 to 29 in good health and CMV-seronegative.

The chain carries TRBV27 and TRBJ2-3; D remains ambiguous. The CDR3 spans 16 residues. Per germline, CDR1 MNHEY and CDR2 SMNVEV (reference sequence). Trimming pared 5 bases from V and 0 bases from J, leaving 15 bases between. The CDR3 bases are TGTGCCAGCAGTCTAATCTCGTTCTCTAGCACAGATACGCAGTATTTT. This codes for CASSLISFSSTDTQYF.

The chain employs TRBV28 and TRBJ1-1, with TRBD1 matching over 9 bases. CDR1 MDHEN and CDR2 SYDVKM come from the germline V gene. The J segment lost 0 bases and the V segment lost 4 bases, leaving 9 bases of the junction unmatched. The CDR3 has 17 amino acids. CDR3 residues: CASSSDRGFSMNTEAFF. The DNA for the CDR3 is TGTGCCAGCAGTTCGGACAGGGGTTTCTCGATGAACACTGAAGCTTTCTTT.

The V and J genes are TRBV30 and TRBJ2-3; 9 bases agree with TRBD1. Per germline, CDR1 GTSNPN and CDR2 SVGIG (reference sequence). J gave up 1 base and V 2 bases, and 1 base lay outside the gene matches. The CDR3 covers 14 residues. The CDR3 sequence: CAWSRQGGTDTQYF. The CDR3, as DNA: TGTGCCTGGAGTAGACAGGGGGGCACAGATACGCAGTATTTT.

This clone was detected a few times. The rearrangement joins TRBV28 to TRBJ1-6; D is perhaps TRBD1 (6 bases). Trimming removed 6 bases from V and 5 bases from J, with 11 bases in between. The CDR3 runs 14 residues. Per germline, CDR1 MDHEN and CDR2 SYDVKM. The CDR3 protein is CASRPDRNNSPLHF. CDR3 DNA: TGTGCCAGCAGGCCGGACAGAAATAATTCACCCCTCCACTTT.

The chain joins TRBV5-8 to TRBJ2-2; D call uncertain. The CDR3 consists of 14 residues. V was clipped by 0 bases and J by 4 bases, with 7 bases between them. Looked up from germline, CDR1 is SGHTS and CDR2 is YDEGEE. CDR3 protein: CASSLEQPTGELFF. Here the CDR3 DNA reads TGTGCCAGCAGCTTGGAACAGCCCACCGGGGAGCTGTTTTTT.

This CDR3 reads CASSPGGANTIYF. The CDR3, as DNA: TGTGCCAGCAGCCCCGGGGGAGCAAACACCATATATTTT. The gene calls are TRBV11-2 and TRBJ1-3; D might be TRBD1 (5 bases). The CDR3 extends over 13 amino acids. V lost 5 bases and J lost 6, with 11 bases in between. Germline CDR1 SGHAT, CDR2 FQNNGV.

The chain couples TRBV9 to TRBJ2-1; perhaps TRBD2 as D (5 bases). Between the trimmed V and J ends, which lost 0 bases and 5 bases, there was a span of 15 bases. The germline gives CDR1 SGDLS, CDR2 YYNGEE. The CDR3 runs 16 residues. The CDR3 loop is CASSVGPRTANNEQFF. CDR3 DNA: TGTGCCAGCAGCGTAGGGCCCCGGACTGCTAACAATGAGCAGTTCTTC.

V usage is TRBV7-9 and J usage is TRBJ1-3, with 7 bases matching TRBD1. There are 14 residues in the CDR3. V shed 5 bases and J 4 bases; nucleotides not matched to a gene: 5. CDR1 and CDR2 from the germline V gene are SEHNR and FQNEAQ (reference sequence). In DNA, the CDR3 is TGTGCCAGCAGCCGGGACAGAGCGGGAAACACCATATATTTT. It encodes CASSRDRAGNTIYF. Complete variable domain (other parts from reference TRBV7-9 and TRBJ1-3): DTGVSQNPRHKITKRGQNVTFRCDPISEHNRLYWYRQTLGQGPEFLTYFQNEAQLEKSRLLSDRFSAERPKGSFSTLEIQRTEQGDSAMYLCASSRDRAGNTIYFGEGSWLTVV.

The chain couples TRBV28 to TRBJ2-7; D is possibly TRBD2 (6 bases). V lost 3 bases and J lost 2, with 14 bases in between. The CDR3 extends over 15 amino acids. Germline V gene lookup returns CDR1 MDHEN and CDR2 SYDVKM. The CDR3 here is CASSLSGSGAYEQYF. The CDR3 DNA follows: TGTGCCAGCAGTTTGTCAGGGTCGGGGGCCTACGAGCAGTACTTC.

For this clone: Compared with germline, one end of the junction differs, possibly owing to a read error. The gene calls are TRBV19 and TRBJ1-2; D uncertain. The germline gives CDR1 LNHDA, CDR2 SQIVND (reference sequence). The CDR3 runs 12 residues. For the CDR3, the DNA is TGTGCCAGTAAAGGTGCTAACTATGGCTACATCTTC. Residues: CASKGANYGYIF.

The J gene is TRBJ2-2, the V gene TRBV9; 7 bases are shared with TRBD1. This CDR3 has 14 residues. V gave up 2 bases and J gave up 7 bases; unmatched junction bases: 5. The germline V gene encodes CDR1 SGDLS and CDR2 YYNGEE. The CDR3 DNA follows: TGTGCCAGCAGCGTCGAGGACAGGTTCGGGGAGCTGTTTTTT. Its translation is CASSVEDRFGELFF.

This CDR3 is CASSLEGRGSPLHF. CDR3 DNA: TGCGCCAGCAGCTTGGAGGGGCGGGGTTCACCCCTCCACTTT. The chain is built from TRBV5-1 and TRBJ1-6; possibly TRBD1 for D (5 bases). With 0 bases removed from V and 9 bases from J, the gap between germline ends came to 10 bases. The germline gives CDR1 SGHRS, CDR2 YFSETQ. The CDR3 runs to 14 residues.

The chain combines TRBV19 with TRBJ1-5; 9 bases are shared with TRBD1. CDR3 length equals 15 residues. Germline CDR1 LNHDA, CDR2 SQIVND (reference sequence). Trimming cost V 3 bases and J 6 bases; bases outside gene matches: 6. The CDR3 loop reads CASSIRQGEGQPQHF. Here the CDR3 DNA reads TGTGCCAGTAGTATTAGACAGGGGGAGGGTCAGCCCCAGCATTTT.

The chain carries TRBV19 and TRBJ1-5; 7 nucleotides line up with TRBD1. This CDR3 contains 13 residues. Germline-derived CDR1 and CDR2 are LNHDA and SQIVND (reference sequence). Unmatched junction bases numbered 4, after V lost 4 bases and J lost 7 bases. CDR3 residues: CASSTTGYQPQHF. DNA of the CDR3: TGTGCCAGTAGTACGACAGGGTACCAGCCCCAGCATTTT. Based on the CDR3 plus reference TRBV19 and TRBJ1-5, the full variable domain is DGGITQSPKYLFRKEGQNVTLSCEQNLNHDAMYWYRQDPGQGLRLIYYSQIVNDFQKGDIAEGYSVSREKKESFPLTVTSAQKNPTAFYLCASSTTGYQPQHFGDGTRLSIL.

This clone has a handful of counts. The rearrangement uses TRBV11-2 and TRBJ1-6, with a tentative D call TRBD1 (6 bases). CDR3 length equals 16 residues. V lost 4 bases and J lost 3, with 13 bases in between. The germline gives CDR1 SGHAT, CDR2 FQNNGV. The CDR3 reads CASSSLGTIYNSPLHF. The CDR3 nucleotides are TGTGCCAGCAGCTCCCTGGGGACAATCTATAATTCACCCCTCCACTTT. Full variable domain (remainder filled in from reference TRBV11-2 and TRBJ1-6): EAGVAQSPRYKIIEKRQSVAFWCNPISGHATLYWYQQILGQGPKLLIQFQNNGVVDDSQLPKDRFSAERLKGVDSTLKIQPAKLEDSAVYLCASSSLGTIYNSPLHFGNGTRLTVT.

In nucleotides, the CDR3 is TGCAGCGTTGGCGAGGGGACAGGGGCCTACGAGCAGTACTTC. It codes for CSVGEGTGAYEQYF. The V call is TRBV29-1, the J call TRBJ2-5; 10 bases fit TRBD1. The closer fit of TRBJ2-7 to the DNA end suggests the J call may be wrong. This CDR3 spans 14 amino acids. Germline CDR1 is SQVTM and CDR2 is ANQGSEA.

The gene calls are TRBV4-1 and TRBJ2-1; 8 bases agree with TRBD2. CDR3 length: 15 residues. The germline V gene has CDR1 MGHRA and CDR2 YSYEKL. V was clipped by 2 bases and J by 6 bases; unmatched bases: 6. In DNA form, the CDR3 reads TGCGCCAGCAGCCAATCGAGCGGGGGCCTCAATGAGCAGTTCTTC. This gives the protein CASSQSSGGLNEQFF.

This chain uses TRBV28 with TRBJ1-5; perhaps TRBD1 as D (6 bases). Germline assignment: CDR1 MDHEN and CDR2 SYDVKM. V was pared by 7 bases and J by 3 bases, with 16 bases between. There are 15 residues in the CDR3. Here the CDR3 reads CASTLGEGVNQPQHF. In DNA form, the CDR3 reads TGTGCCAGCACCCTGGGCGAGGGGGTCAATCAGCCCCAGCATTTT. Complete variable domain (other parts from reference TRBV28 and TRBJ1-5): DVKVTQSSRYLVKRTGEKVFLECVQDMDHENMFWYRQDPGLGLRLIYFSYDVKMKEKGDIPEGYSVSREKKERFSLILESASTNQTSMYLCASTLGEGVNQPQHFGDGTRLSIL.

In nucleotides, the CDR3 is TGTGCCAGCTCACCTCTGGGGCTACAGCAGAGGCCGAGCCCCTACGAGCAGTACGTC. It codes for CASSPLGLQQRPSPYEQYV. This chain links TRBV18 with TRBJ2-7; possible D gene TRBD1, 5 bases. Deletions cut 3 bases from V and 2 bases from J, with 26 bases between. The CDR3 is 19 residues long. From germline, CDR1 is KGHSH and CDR2 LQKENI.

The chain is built from TRBV29-1 and TRBJ1-2; D uncertain. The CDR3 consists of 17 residues. V was cut by 1 base and J by 0 bases, with 18 bases left in between. Per germline, CDR1 SQVTM and CDR2 ANQGSEA. Written as DNA, the CDR3 is TGCAGCGTTGAAGGTTTGGGCCACGTACAGACTAACTATGGCTACACCTTC. Amino acids: CSVEGLGHVQTNYGYTF.

This sequence joins TRBV28 and TRBJ2-2; TRBD1 matches at 8 bases. The CDR3 covers 13 residues. Germline CDR1 and CDR2: MDHEN and SYDVKM. V dropped 4 bases and J dropped 8; count of bases not matched to a gene: 3. CDR3 nucleotide sequence: TGTGCCAGCAGTTCAGGACAGGGTGGGGAGCTGTTTTTT. Protein product: CASSSGQGGELFF. Variable domain in full (rest from reference TRBV28 and TRBJ2-2): DVKVTQSSRYLVKRTGEKVFLECVQDMDHENMFWYRQDPGLGLRLIYFSYDVKMKEKGDIPEGYSVSREKKERFSLILESASTNQTSMYLCASSSGQGGELFFGEGSRLTVL.

This clone was found once. The chain uses TRBV6-1 and TRBJ2-3, with 7 bases that match TRBD1. The CDR3 is 13 residues long. V gave up 8 bases and J gave up 4 bases; unmatched junction bases: 6. Germline CDR1 is MNHNS and CDR2 is SASEGT. The CDR3 coding sequence is TGTGCCAGCGACCTAGGGGGCCCAGATACGCAGTATTTT. Translated, it gives CASDLGGPDTQYF.

The chain carries TRBV5-5 and TRBJ2-3, with 7 bases aligning to TRBD2. V was clipped by 0 bases and J by 6 bases; unmatched bases: 4. Germline V gives CDR1 SGHKS, CDR2 YYEKEE (reference sequence). The CDR3 covers 14 residues. The CDR3 DNA reads TGTGCCAGCAGCTTGGGCAGCGGGGAGGATACGCAGTATTTT. Translated: CASSLGSGEDTQYF.

This sequence joins TRBV18 and TRBJ2-7; D possibly corresponds to TRBD1 (5 bases). Looked up from germline, CDR1 is KGHSH and CDR2 is LQKENI. This CDR3 is 15 amino acids long. The V end was cut by 3 bases, the J end by 9 bases, with 21 bases between. In nucleotides, the CDR3 is TGTGCCAGCTCACCCAGACAGCCTTACGGCTTTGGGCAGTACGTC. Protein sequence: CASSPRQPYGFGQYV.

This clone was counted a few times. The rearrangement links TRBV11-2 to TRBJ2-2; 11 bases line up with TRBD2. This CDR3 comprises 16 residues. Germline CDR1 reads SGHAT; CDR2 reads FQNNGV. Losses at the gene ends were 1 base for V and 5 bases for J; bases not matched to a gene: 3. The CDR3 DNA sequence: TGTGCCAGCAGCTTAGTCTCTAGCGGGGGGACCGGGGAGCTGTTTTTT. Protein: CASSLVSSGGTGELFF. Looking up the rest from reference TRBV11-2 and TRBJ2-2 gives the full variable domain: EAGVAQSPRYKIIEKRQSVAFWCNPISGHATLYWYQQILGQGPKLLIQFQNNGVVDDSQLPKDRFSAERLKGVDSTLKIQPAKLEDSAVYLCASSLVSSGGTGELFFGEGSRLTVL.

This clone showed up just once. The genes are TRBV5-5 and TRBJ2-3, with 12 positions matching TRBD2. With 4 bases clipped from V and 6 bases from J, the junction kept 12 bases outside the gene matches. The CDR3 has 17 residues. CDR1 SGHKS and CDR2 YYEKEE come from the germline V gene (reference sequence). For the CDR3, the DNA is TGTGCCAGCAGCCCCCGTAGGACTAGCGGGGATGGTGATACGCAGTATTTT. Translating gives CASSPRRTSGDGDTQYF.